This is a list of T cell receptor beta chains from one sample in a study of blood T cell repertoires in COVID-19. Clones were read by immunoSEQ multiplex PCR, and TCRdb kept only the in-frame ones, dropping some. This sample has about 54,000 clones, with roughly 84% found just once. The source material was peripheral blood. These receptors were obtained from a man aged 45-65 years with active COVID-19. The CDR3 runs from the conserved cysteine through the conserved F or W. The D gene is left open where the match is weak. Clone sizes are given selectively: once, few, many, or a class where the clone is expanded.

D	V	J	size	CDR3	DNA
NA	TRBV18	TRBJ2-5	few	CASSPRLAETQYF	TGTGCCAGCTCACCACGATTAGCAGAGACCCAGTACTTC
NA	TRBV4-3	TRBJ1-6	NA	CASSQLPTQDNSPLHF	TGCGCCAGCAGCCAACTCCCCACCCAGGATAATTCACCCCTCCACTTT
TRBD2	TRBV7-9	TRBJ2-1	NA	CASSSGSGGSSYNEQFF	TGTGCCAGCAGCTCGGGTAGCGGGGGGTCCTCCTACAATGAGCAGTTCTTC
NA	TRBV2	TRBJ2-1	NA	CASRKWGGRRSYNEQFF	TGTGCCAGCCGAAAGTGGGGTGGGAGGCGCTCCTACAATGAGCAGTTCTTC
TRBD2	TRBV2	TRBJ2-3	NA	CASSELTSGGADTQYF	TGTGCCAGCAGTGAATTGACTAGCGGGGGGGCAGATACGCAGTATTTT
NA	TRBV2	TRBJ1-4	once	CASSLGSEKLFF	TGTGCCAGCTCCCTTGGTAGCGAAAAACTGTTTTTT
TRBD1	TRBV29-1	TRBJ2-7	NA	CSAFEGQGAYEQYF	TGCAGCGCTTTTGAGGGTCAGGGGGCTTACGAGCAGTACTTC
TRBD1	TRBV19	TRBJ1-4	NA	CASSIGQGIGEKLFF	TGTGCCAGTAGTATCGGACAGGGGATCGGTGAAAAACTGTTTTTT
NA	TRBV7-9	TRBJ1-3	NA	CASSLNRDPYTIYF	TGTGCCAGCAGCTTAAACAGGGATCCGTACACCATATATTTT
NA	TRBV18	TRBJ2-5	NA	CASSPPSIRGETQYF	TGTGCCAGCTCACCACCCTCGATCCGGGGGGAGACCCAGTACTTC
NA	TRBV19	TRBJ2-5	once	CASSVGGEETQYF	TGTGCCAGTAGTGTCGGAGGGGAAGAGACCCAGTACTTC
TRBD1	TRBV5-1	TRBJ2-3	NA	CASSLGQGGDTQYF	TGCGCCAGCAGCTTAGGACAGGGGGGAGATACGCAGTATTTT
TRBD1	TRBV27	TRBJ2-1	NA	CASTGGNEQFF	TGTGCCAGCACAGGGGGCAATGAGCAGTTCTTC
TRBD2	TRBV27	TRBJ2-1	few	CASRGLAGGDNEQFF	TGTGCCAGCAGGGGACTAGCGGGAGGGGACAATGAGCAGTTCTTC
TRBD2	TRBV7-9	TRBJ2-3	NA	CASSLYGRALRGTDTQYF	TGTGCCAGCAGCTTATATGGGAGGGCCCTCCGTGGCACAGATACGCAGTATTTT
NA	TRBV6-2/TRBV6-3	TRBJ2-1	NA	CASSYSGRDYNEQFF	TGTGCCAGCAGTTACTCGGGGCGGGATTACAATGAGCAGTTCTTC
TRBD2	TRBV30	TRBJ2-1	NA	CAWSVAGRGEQFF	TGTGCCTGGAGTGTCGCGGGGAGGGGTGAGCAGTTCTTC
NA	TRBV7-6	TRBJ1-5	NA	CASSLTESVNQPQHF	TGTGCCAGCAGCTTGACGGAGTCAGTCAATCAGCCCCAGCATTTT
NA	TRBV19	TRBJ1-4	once	CASSKDRSNEKLFF	TGTGCCAGTAGTAAGGACAGATCTAATGAAAAACTGTTTTTT
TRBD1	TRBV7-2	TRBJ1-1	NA	CASSFRQGINTEAFF	TGTGCCAGCAGCTTTCGACAGGGGATAAACACTGAAGCTTTCTTT
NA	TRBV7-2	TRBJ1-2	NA	CASSSQPSNYGYTF	TGTGCCAGCAGCTCACAGCCTTCTAACTATGGCTACACCTTC